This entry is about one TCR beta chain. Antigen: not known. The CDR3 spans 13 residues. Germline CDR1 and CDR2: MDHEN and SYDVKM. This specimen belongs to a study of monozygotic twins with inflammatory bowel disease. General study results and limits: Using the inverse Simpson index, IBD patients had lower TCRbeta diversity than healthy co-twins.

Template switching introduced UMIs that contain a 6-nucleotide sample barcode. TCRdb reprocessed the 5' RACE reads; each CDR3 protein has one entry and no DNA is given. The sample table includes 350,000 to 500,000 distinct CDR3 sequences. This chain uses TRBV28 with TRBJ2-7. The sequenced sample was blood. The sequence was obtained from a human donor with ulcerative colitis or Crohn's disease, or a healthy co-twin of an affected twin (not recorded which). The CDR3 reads CASSPRLLQEQYF.